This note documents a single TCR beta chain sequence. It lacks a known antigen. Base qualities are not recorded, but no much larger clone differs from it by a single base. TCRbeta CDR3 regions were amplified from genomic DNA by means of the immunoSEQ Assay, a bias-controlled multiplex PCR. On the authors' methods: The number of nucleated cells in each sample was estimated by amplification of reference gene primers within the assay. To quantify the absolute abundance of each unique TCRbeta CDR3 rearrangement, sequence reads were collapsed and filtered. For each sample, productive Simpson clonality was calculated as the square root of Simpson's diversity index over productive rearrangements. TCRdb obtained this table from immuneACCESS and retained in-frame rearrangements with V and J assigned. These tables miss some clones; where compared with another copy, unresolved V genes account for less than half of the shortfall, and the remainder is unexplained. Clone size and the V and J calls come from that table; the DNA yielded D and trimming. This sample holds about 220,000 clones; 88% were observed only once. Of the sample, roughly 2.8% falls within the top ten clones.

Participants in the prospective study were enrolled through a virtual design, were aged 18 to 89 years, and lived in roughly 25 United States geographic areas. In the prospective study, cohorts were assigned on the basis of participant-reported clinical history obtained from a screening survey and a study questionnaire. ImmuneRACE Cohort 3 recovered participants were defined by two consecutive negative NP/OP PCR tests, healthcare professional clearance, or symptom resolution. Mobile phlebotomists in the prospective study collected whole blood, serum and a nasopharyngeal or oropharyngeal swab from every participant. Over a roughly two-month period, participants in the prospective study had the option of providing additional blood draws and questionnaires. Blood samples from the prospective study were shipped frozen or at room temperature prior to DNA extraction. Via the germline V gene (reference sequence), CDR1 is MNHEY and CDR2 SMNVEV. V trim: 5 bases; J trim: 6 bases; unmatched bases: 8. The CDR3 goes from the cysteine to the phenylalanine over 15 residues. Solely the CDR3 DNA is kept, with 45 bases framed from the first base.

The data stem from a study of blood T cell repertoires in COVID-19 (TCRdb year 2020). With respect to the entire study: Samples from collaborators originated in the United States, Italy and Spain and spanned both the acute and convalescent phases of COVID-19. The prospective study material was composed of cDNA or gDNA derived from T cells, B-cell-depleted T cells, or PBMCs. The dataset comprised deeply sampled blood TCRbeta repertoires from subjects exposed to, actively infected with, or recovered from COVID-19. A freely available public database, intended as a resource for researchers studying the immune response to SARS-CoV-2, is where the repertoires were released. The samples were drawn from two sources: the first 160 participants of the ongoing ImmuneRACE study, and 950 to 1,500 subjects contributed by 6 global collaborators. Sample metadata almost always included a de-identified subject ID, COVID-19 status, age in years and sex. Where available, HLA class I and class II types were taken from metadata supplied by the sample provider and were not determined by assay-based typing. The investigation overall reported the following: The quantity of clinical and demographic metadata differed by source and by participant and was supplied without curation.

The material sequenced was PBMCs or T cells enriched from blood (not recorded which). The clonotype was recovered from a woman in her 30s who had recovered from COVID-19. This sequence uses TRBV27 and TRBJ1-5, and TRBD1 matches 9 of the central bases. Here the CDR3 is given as CASSERTGAAQPQHF. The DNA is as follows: TGTGCCAGCAGTGAGAGGACAGGGGCGGCTCAGCCCCAGCATTTT.